This T cell receptor beta chain came from a study of T cell responses to AZD1222 COVID-19 vaccine (dated by TCRdb to the early 2020s). In the study overall: A total of over 230 trial participants underwent TCR sequencing, of whom around 200 received two doses of AZD1222 and about 25 received two doses of the MenACWY control vaccine. Trial participants were enrolled by age into 18-55, 56-69 and 70-plus year subgroups, with around 140, 26 and 57 TCR-sequenced participants respectively.

A few counts support this clone. What this receptor recognizes is not known. Base-call qualities are not available, and no considerably larger clone is one nucleotide away. Paper-wide results and their limitations: After two AZD1222 doses, both the breadth and the depth of spike-specific TCRs were significantly higher than at day 0 and than in MenACWY recipients. Participants were mostly white British and included more females than males, and it was suggested by the authors that clonal diversity may have been underestimated. Because no day 14 peak-response samples were available, the repertoires could be characterized only after the peak T cell response. Nearly half of unique spike-specific TCRs reportedly recognized epitopes outside regions mutated in the B.1.351 and B.1.1.7 variants. Conclusions about previously exposed vaccinees are limited, since just five to seven AZD1222 recipients were seropositive for SARS-CoV-2 at baseline. Vaccine-associated CD4 TCRs spanned the whole spike protein, with dominant responses in regions 160-218 and 743-854. The 56-69-year group was small, and its depth increase did not reach significance, likely because of low power.

The CDR3 regions of human TCRbeta chains were subjected to immunosequencing. For the original study's pipeline: TCRs in the repertoires were matched against a reference library of SARS-CoV-2-specific TCRs that had been generated with the MIRA antigen-specificity platform. Breadth meant the fraction of unique TCRs that were SARS-CoV-2-associated, whereas depth meant the fraction of total T cells that were SARS-CoV-2-associated. Using the MIRA data, each spike-specific TCR was mapped to the spike region that the TCR reacts to and placed in a CD4 or CD8 class. Log10-transformed breadth and depth values were compared by one-way ANOVA with Sidak's multiple comparisons tests. Sourced from immuneACCESS, this table was stored by TCRdb with only in-frame sequences that have V and J called. A share of the clones is absent; for the studies checked, an unresolved V gene accounts for under half, and the remainder has no known explanation. That table gives V, J and clone size, and the DNA gave D and trimming. In this sample the table shows 120,000 to 150,000 clones, about 90% of which occur a single time. Under 4% of the sample is held by the ten biggest clonotypes.

What this sample's time point label stands for: about 28 days (+/-7) after the second vaccine dose. AZD1222 recipients with second doses at about 4 weeks or about 12 weeks were pooled, because spike-specific TCR depth and breadth did not differ between schedules. Samples from vaccinated people were obtained from the UK trials COV001 and COV002, which included a single-blind randomized controlled phase 2/3 trial of AZD1222 (ChAdOx1 nCoV-19) in healthy adults. Trial participant PBMC samples were collected at day 0 and day 28 after the second dose for TCRbeta chain sequencing. From its cysteine to its phenylalanine, the CDR3 spans 19 amino acids. Only the CDR3 region is kept as DNA, spanning 57 bases read in frame from base 1. Here V drops 3 bases and J drops 1 base, and the junction holds 10 bases not matched to any gene. According to the germline V gene, CDR1 reads MGHRA and CDR2 reads YSYEKL.

The chain is made from TRBV4-1 and TRBJ2-1, and TRBD1 matches 12 of the central bases. The sequenced sample was peripheral blood, obtained 28 days after the second AZD1222 dose. The sequence was collected from an adult who received the AZD1222 COVID-19 vaccine. This receptor carries the CDR3 CASSQAGGQGAVSYNEQFF. The nucleotide sequence is TGCGCCAGCAGCCAGGCGGGGGGACAGGGGGCGGTTTCCTACAATGAGCAGTTCTTC.